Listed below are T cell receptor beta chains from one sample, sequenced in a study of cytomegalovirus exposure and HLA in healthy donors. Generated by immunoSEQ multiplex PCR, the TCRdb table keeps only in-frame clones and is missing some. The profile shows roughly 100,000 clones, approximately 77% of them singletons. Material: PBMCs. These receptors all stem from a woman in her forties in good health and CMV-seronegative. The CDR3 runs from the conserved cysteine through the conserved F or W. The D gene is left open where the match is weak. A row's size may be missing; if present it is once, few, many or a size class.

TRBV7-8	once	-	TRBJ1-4	CASSLGGGAGKLFF	TGTGCCAGCAGCTTAGGTGGGGGGGCCGGAAAACTGTTTTTT
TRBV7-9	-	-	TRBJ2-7	CASSSPNWAEQYF	TGTGCCAGCAGCTCCCCTAACTGGGCGGAGCAGTACTTC
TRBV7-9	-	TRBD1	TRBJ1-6	CASSSTTGRNSPLHF	TGTGCCAGCAGCTCTACGACAGGGAGGAATTCACCCCTCCACTTT
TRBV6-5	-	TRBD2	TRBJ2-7	CASSYTRTSKHEQYF	TGTGCCAGCAGTTACACTAGGACTAGTAAACACGAGCAGTACTTC
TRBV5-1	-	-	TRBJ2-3	CASSLGQASTDTQYF	TGCGCCAGCAGCTTGGGACAGGCTAGCACAGATACGCAGTATTTT
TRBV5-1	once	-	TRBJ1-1	CASSAGWNTEAFF	TGCGCCAGCAGCGCAGGTTGGAACACTGAAGCTTTCTTT
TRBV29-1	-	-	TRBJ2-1	CSVEGTHHNEQFF	TGCAGCGTTGAGGGGACTCACCACAATGAGCAGTTCTTC
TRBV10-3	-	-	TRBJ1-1	CAIKTAMNTEAFF	TGTGCCATCAAGACAGCCATGAACACTGAAGCTTTCTTT
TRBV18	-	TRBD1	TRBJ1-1	CASSPPGQGARAFF	TGTGCCAGCTCACCACCAGGACAGGGGGCCCGAGCTTTCTTT
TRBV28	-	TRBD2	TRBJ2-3	CASAGTSNPDTQYF	TGTGCCAGCGCCGGGACTAGCAATCCAGATACGCAGTATTTT
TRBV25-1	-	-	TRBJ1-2	CASSDSSREYYYGYTF	TGTGCCAGCAGTGATTCCTCGCGGGAGTACTACTATGGCTACACCTTC
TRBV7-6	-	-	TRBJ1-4	CASSHRTEELFF	TGTGCCAGCAGCCATAGGACAGAGGAACTGTTTTTT
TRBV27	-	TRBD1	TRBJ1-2	CASSPLGQGRYGYTF	TGTGCCAGCAGTCCCCTCGGACAGGGAAGGTATGGCTACACCTTC
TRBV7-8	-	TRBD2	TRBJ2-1	CASSSRTSSYNEQFF	TGTGCCAGCAGCTCCAGGACTAGCTCCTACAATGAGCAGTTCTTC
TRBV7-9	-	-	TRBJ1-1	CASSLSGSEAFF	TGTGCCAGCAGCTTATCCGGGAGTGAAGCTTTCTTT